Shown below are 10 T cell receptor beta chains from a single sample sequenced in a study of technical replicates of blood from a handful of donors. Data came from immunoSEQ multiplex PCR; TCRdb stores just in-frame clones and leaves some out. The table includes more than 65,000 clones, more than 85% detected once. Sequencing was carried out using T cells isolated from PBMCs. The receptors shown here come from a human donor in good health.

This rearrangement joins TRBV27 to TRBJ1-5; D is perhaps TRBD1 (5 bases). From germline, CDR1 is MNHEY and CDR2 SMNVEV (reference sequence). This CDR3 contains 13 residues. Deletions cut 3 bases from V and 7 bases from J, with 10 bases between. The CDR3 spells CASSLQGRQPQHF. CDR3 in DNA: TGTGCCAGCAGTTTGCAGGGTAGACAGCCCCAGCATTTT.

The chain combines TRBV15 with TRBJ1-4; 7 positions match TRBD1. Germline lookup yields CDR1 LNHNV and CDR2 YYDKDF (reference sequence). The J segment lost 8 bases and the V segment lost 4 bases, leaving 10 bases of the junction unmatched. The CDR3 runs 15 residues. In DNA, the CDR3 is TGTGCCACCAGCATCGACAGGGTCAGCGGGGAAAAACTGTTTTTT. This encodes CATSIDRVSGEKLFF. The full variable domain, rest sourced from reference TRBV15 and TRBJ1-4, is DAMVIQNPRYQVTQFGKPVTLSCSQTLNHNVMYWYQQKSSQAPKLLFHYYDKDFNNEADTPDNFQSRRPNTSFCFLDIRSPGLGDTAMYLCATSIDRVSGEKLFFGSGTQLSVL.

The chain combines TRBV4-1 with TRBJ1-1; TRBD1 agrees at 10 bases. This CDR3 contains 14 residues. V dropped 1 base and J dropped 6; count of bases not matched to a gene: 2. In germline, CDR1 is MGHRA, CDR2 YSYEKL. This CDR3 reads CASSQAGQGAEAFF. In DNA, the CDR3 is TGCGCCAGCAGCCAAGCTGGACAGGGGGCTGAAGCTTTCTTT.

The chain uses TRBV4-2 and TRBJ1-3, with D perhaps matching TRBD1 (5 bases). In germline, CDR1 is LGHNA, CDR2 YNFKEQ. The CDR3 length is 16 residues. Trimming took 4 bases from V and 0 from J, leaving 13 bases between them. The CDR3 DNA follows: TGTGCCAGCAGCCGCGAATGGGGGGGCTCTGGAAACACCATATATTTT. Translation: CASSREWGGSGNTIYF.

CDR3 DNA sequence: TGTGCCTGTAGACGGGGATTGGGAGCGTTCTTT. Encoded protein: CACRRGLGAFF. The chain recombines TRBV30 with TRBJ1-1; D remains ambiguous. Trimming left V 6 bases short and J 14 bases short, with 19 bases between. This CDR3 is 11 amino acids long. From germline, CDR1 is GTSNPN and CDR2 SVGIG (reference sequence).

This chain uses TRBV28 with TRBJ1-4; D is possibly TRBD1 (6 bases). The V gene's germline CDR1 is MDHEN and CDR2 SYDVKM. The CDR3 sequence is 16 residues long. Trimming removed 6 bases at V and 7 bases at J, with 21 bases between. The CDR3 DNA reads TGTGCCAGCAGCCCCATTTCGGTGAGGGGGGGTGAAAAACTGTTTTTT. Its protein product is CASSPISVRGGEKLFF.

The gene calls are TRBV6-1 and TRBJ1-5, with 7 bases fitting TRBD1. J gave up 0 bases and V 10 bases, and 9 bases lay outside the gene matches. The CDR3 is 15 residues long. Germline loops: CDR1 MNHNS, CDR2 SASEGT. The CDR3 region has the DNA TGTGCCACCGGCCCCGGGACAGATAGCAATCAGCCCCAGCATTTT. Protein: CATGPGTDSNQPQHF.

This rearrangement joins TRBV6-1 to TRBJ2-3; tentatively, D is TRBD1 (6 bases). V was clipped by 2 bases and J by 0 bases, with 12 bases between them. In germline, CDR1 is MNHNS, CDR2 SASEGT. This CDR3 is 16 amino acids long. The CDR3 nucleotides are TGTGCCAGCAGTGAAATCGGACAGTCCAGCACAGATACGCAGTATTTT. Its protein product is CASSEIGQSSTDTQYF.

The V call is TRBV12-5, the J call TRBJ1-3, with D perhaps TRBD1 (6 bases). This CDR3 is built from 13 residues. V was shortened by 4 bases and J by 6 bases, with 10 bases between the two germline ends. Germline V gene lookup returns CDR1 LGHNT and CDR2 FRNRAP. The CDR3: CASGWGLENTIYF. Here the CDR3 DNA reads TGTGCTAGTGGTTGGGGGCTGGAAAACACCATATATTTT.

The chain links TRBV11-2 to TRBJ1-5, with 8 bases that match TRBD1. The germline V gene has CDR1 SGHAT and CDR2 FQNNGV. The ends lost 5 bases at V and 6 bases at J; junction bases unmatched: 9. This CDR3 contains 15 residues. CDR3 in DNA: TGTGCCAGCAGCCGAGGACAGGGAAAAGGTCAGCCCCAGCATTTT. This gives the protein CASSRGQGKGQPQHF.